The source of this TCR beta chain is a study of T-cell reconstitution after alpha-beta-depleted transplantation in children. The TCRbeta library was prepared with unique molecular identifiers. TCRdb used MiXCR to reprocess the PCR reads, holding one entry per CDR3 protein. This table has about 500,000 distinct CDR3 sequences, over 25% appearing once. The sample holds a few counts of this clonotype. The germline CDR1 and CDR2 sequences are KGHSH and LQKENI. This CDR3 has 14 amino acids. Trimming removed 3 bases at V and 11 bases at J, with 19 bases between. The sequencing used PBMCs from the stem cell graft donor, collected from the stem cell graft. The J gene is TRBJ1-1, the V gene TRBV18; weak D call: TRBD1 (6 bases). This clonotype was obtained from a human donor who donated a stem cell graft to a child with aplastic anemia. The CDR3 loop is CASSPIEVTGYAFF. Here the CDR3 DNA reads TGTGCCAGCTCACCCATCGAAGTTACAGGGTATGCTTTCTTT.